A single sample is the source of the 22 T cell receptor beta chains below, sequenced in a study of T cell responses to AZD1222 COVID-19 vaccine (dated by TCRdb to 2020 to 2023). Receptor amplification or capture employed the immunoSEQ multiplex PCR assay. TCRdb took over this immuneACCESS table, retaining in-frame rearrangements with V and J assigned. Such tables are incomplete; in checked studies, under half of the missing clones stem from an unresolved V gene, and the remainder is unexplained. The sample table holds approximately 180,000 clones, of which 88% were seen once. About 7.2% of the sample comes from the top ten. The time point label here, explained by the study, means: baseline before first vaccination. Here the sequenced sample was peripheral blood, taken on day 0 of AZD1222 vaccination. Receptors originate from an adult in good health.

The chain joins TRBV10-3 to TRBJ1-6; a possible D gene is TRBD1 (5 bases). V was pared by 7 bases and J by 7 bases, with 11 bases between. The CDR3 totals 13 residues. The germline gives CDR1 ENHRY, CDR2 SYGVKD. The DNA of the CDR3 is TGTGCCATCAACCGGGACCCAAATTCACCCCTCCACTTT. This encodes CAINRDPNSPLHF.

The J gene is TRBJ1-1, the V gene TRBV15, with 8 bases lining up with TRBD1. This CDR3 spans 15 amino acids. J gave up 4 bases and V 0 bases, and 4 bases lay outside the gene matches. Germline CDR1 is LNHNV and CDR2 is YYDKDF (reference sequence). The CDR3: CATSRETGVGTEAFF. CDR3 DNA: TGTGCCACCAGCAGAGAGACAGGGGTTGGCACTGAAGCTTTCTTT. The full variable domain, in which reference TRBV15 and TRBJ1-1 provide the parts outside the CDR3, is DAMVIQNPRYQVTQFGKPVTLSCSQTLNHNVMYWYQQKSSQAPKLLFHYYDKDFNNEADTPDNFQSRRPNTSFCFLDIRSPGLGDTAMYLCATSRETGVGTEAFFGQGTRLTVV.

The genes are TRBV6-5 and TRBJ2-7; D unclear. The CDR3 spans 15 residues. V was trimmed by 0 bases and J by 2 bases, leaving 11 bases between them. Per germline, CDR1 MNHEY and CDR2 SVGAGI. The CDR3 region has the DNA TGTGCCAGCAGTTACTCGCTTGCGACCGCCTACGAGCAGTACTTC. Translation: CASSYSLATAYEQYF.

This chain's CDR3 is CASSLGWDQPQHF. CDR3 DNA sequence: TGTGCCAGCAGCTTAGGGTGGGACCAGCCCCAGCATTTT. J is TRBJ1-5 and V is TRBV7-9, with a tentative D call TRBD1 (5 bases). CDR3 size: 13 residues. The V end was cut by 1 base, the J end by 7 bases, with 8 bases between. The germline V gene has CDR1 SEHNR and CDR2 FQNEAQ (reference sequence).

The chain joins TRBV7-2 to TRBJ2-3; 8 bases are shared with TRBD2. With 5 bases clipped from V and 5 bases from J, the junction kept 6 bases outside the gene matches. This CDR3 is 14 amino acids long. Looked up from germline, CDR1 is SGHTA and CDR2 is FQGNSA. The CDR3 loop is CASSPGGGRDTQYF. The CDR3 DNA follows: TGTGCCAGCAGCCCGGGGGGGGGTCGAGATACGCAGTATTTT.

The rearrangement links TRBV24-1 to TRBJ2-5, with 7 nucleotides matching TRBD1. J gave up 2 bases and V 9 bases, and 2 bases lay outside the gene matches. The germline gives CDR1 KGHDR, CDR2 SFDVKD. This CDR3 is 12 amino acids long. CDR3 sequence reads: CATWDSQETQYF. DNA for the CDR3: TGTGCCACCTGGGACAGTCAAGAGACCCAGTACTTC.

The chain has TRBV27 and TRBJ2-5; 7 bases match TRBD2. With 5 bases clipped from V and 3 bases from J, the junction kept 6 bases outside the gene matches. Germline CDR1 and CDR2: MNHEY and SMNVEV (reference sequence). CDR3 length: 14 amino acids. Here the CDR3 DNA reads TGTGCCAGCAGTAGCGGGAATTACGAAGAGACCCAGTACTTC. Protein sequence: CASSSGNYEETQYF.

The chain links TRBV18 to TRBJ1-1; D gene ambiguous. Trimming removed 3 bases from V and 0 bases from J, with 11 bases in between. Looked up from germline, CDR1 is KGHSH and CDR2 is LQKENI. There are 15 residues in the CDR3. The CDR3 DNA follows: TGTGCCAGCTCACCGCCCAGTAGAATGAACACTGAAGCTTTCTTT. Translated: CASSPPSRMNTEAFF.

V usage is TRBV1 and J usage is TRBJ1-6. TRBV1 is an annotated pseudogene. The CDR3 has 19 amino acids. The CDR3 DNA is TGCACCAGCAGCCAAGACCGGGACTCTCGGAGCTCCTATAATTCACCCCTCCACTTT. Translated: CTSSQDRDSRSSYNSPLHF.

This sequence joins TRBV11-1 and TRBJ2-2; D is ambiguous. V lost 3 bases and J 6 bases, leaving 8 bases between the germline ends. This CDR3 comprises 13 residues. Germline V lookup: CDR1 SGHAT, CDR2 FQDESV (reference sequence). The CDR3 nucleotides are TGTGCCAGCAGCTTTGACAACGCCGGGGAGCTGTTTTTT. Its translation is CASSFDNAGELFF.

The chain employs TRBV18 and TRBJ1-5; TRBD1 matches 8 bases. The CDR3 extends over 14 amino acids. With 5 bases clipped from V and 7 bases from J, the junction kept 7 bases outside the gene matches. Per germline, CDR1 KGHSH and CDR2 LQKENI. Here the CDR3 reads CASSTTGEGQPQHF. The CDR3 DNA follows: TGTGCCAGCTCAACGACAGGGGAGGGACAGCCCCAGCATTTT.

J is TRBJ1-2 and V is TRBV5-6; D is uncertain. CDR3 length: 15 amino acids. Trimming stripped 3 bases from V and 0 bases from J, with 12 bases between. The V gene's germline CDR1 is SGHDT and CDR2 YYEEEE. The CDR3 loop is CASSSPGRTNYGYTF. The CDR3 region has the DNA TGTGCCAGCAGCTCCCCGGGCAGGACTAACTATGGCTACACCTTC.

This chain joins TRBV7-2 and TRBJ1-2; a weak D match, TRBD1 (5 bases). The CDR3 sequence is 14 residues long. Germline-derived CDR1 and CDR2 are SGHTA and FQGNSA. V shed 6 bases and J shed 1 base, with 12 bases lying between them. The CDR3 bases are TGTGCCAGCAGACTGACGGGGGTTAACTATGGCTACACCTTC. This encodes CASRLTGVNYGYTF.

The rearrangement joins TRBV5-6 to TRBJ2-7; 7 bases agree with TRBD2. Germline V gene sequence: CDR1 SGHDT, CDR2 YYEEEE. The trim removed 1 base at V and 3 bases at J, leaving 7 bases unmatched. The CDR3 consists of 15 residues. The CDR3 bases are TGTGCCAGCAGCTTGTGGCGGGAGCTGGGCTACGAGCAGTACTTC. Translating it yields CASSLWRELGYEQYF.

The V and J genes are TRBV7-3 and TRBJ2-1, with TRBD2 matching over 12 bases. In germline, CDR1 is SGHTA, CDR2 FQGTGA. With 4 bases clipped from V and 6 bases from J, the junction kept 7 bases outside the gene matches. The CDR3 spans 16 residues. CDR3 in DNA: TGTGCCAGCAGCTCGCCCCGGACTAGCGGGGTCAATGAGCAGTTCTTC. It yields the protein CASSSPRTSGVNEQFF.

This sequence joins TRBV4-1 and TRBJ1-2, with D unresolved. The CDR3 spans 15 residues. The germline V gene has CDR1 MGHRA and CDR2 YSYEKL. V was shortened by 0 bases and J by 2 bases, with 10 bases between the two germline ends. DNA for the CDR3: TGCGCCAGCAGCCAAGATCATACGAGGAACTATGGCTACACCTTC. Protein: CASSQDHTRNYGYTF.

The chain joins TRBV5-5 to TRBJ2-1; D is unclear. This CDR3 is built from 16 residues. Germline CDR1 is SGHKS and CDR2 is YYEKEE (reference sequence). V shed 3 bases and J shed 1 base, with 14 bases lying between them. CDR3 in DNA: TGTGCCAGCAGCTCCACAACTTCATGGTCCTACAATGAGCAGTTCTTC. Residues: CASSSTTSWSYNEQFF.

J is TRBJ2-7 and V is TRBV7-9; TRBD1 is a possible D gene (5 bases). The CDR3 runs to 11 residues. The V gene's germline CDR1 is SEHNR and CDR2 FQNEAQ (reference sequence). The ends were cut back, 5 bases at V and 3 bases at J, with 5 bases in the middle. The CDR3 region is CASSDSYEQYF. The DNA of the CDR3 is TGTGCCAGCAGCGACAGCTACGAGCAGTACTTC.

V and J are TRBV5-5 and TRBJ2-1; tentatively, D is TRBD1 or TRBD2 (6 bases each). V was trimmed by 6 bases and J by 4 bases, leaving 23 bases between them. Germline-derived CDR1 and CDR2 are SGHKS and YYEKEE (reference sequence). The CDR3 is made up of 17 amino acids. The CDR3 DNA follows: TGTGCCAGCATCCTACGGTTGACGGGGGCCGCATACAATGAGCAGTTCTTC. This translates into CASILRLTGAAYNEQFF.

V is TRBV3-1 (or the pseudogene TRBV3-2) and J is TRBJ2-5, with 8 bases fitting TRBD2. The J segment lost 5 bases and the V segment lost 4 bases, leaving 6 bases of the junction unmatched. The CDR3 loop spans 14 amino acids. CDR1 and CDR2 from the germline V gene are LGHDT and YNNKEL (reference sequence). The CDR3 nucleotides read TGTGCCAGCAGCCTCCGGACTAGCAGGGAGACCCAGTACTTC. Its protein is CASSLRTSRETQYF.

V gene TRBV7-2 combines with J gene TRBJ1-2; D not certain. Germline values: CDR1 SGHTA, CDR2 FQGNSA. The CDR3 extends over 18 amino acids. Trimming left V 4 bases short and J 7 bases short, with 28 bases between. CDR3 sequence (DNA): TGTGCCAGCAGCTCTGGGGTGGTCGGCGGCTATTCGTCTAGTGGCTACACCTTC. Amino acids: CASSSGVVGGYSSSGYTF.

The CDR3 loop is CSANQNTEAFF. CDR3 nucleotide sequence: TGCAGTGCTAACCAGAACACTGAAGCTTTCTTT. This chain joins TRBV20-1 and TRBJ1-1; D is uncertain. The V and J ends lost 4 bases and 1 base respectively, with 4 bases between them. The germline CDR1 and CDR2 sequences are DFQATT and SNEGSKA (reference sequence). This CDR3 contains 11 residues.